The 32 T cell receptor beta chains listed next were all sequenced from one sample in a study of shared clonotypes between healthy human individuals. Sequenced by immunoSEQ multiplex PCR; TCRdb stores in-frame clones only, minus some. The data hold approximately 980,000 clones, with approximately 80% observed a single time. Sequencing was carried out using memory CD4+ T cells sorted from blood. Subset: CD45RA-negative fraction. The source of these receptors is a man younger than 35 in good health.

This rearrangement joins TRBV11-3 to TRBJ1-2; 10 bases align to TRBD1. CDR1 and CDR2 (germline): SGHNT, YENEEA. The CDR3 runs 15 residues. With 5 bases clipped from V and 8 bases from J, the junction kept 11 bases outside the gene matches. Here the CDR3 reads CASSPDRGQGTGYTF. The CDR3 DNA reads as TGTGCCAGCAGCCCTGACCGGGGACAGGGGACCGGCTACACCTTC.

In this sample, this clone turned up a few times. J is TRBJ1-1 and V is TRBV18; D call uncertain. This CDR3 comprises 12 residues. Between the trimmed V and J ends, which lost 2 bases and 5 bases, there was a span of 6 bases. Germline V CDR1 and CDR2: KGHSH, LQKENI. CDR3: CASSPGETEAFF. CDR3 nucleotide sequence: TGTGCCAGCTCACCAGGGGAAACTGAAGCTTTCTTT.

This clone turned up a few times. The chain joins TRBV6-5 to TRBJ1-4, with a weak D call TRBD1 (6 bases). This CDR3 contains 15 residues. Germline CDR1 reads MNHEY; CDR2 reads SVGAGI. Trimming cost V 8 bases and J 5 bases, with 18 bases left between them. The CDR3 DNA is TGTGCCAGCCGACTGTCACAGGGTGCGAATGAAAAACTGTTTTTT. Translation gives CASRLSQGANEKLFF.

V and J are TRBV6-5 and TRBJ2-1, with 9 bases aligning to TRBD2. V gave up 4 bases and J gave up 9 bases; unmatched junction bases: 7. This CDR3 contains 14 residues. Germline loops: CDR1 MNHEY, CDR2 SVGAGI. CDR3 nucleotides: TGTGCCAGCAGTTTTGGCGGGAGGGCCGGTGAGCAGTTCTTC. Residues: CASSFGGRAGEQFF.

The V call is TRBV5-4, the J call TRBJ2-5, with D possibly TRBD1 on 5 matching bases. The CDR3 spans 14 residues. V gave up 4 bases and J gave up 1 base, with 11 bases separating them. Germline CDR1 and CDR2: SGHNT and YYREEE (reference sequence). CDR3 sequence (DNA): TGTGCCAGCAGCAATGGACATCTCCAAGAGACCCAGTACTTC. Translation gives CASSNGHLQETQYF.

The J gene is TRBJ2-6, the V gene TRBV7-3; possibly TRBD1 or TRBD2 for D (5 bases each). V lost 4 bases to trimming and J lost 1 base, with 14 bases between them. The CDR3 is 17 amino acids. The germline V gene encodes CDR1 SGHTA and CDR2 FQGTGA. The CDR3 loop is CASSSTGTLSGANVLTF. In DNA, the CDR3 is TGTGCCAGCAGCTCTACCGGGACCTTGTCTGGGGCCAACGTCCTGACTTTC.

The CDR3 sequence is CAWGTGETETQYF. The CDR3 DNA is TGTGCCTGGGGGACAGGGGAGACAGAGACCCAGTACTTC. This chain joins TRBV30 and TRBJ2-5; TRBD1 agrees at 10 bases. Trimming removed 5 bases from V and 4 bases from J; junction bases left unmatched: 4. Germline V gives CDR1 GTSNPN, CDR2 SVGIG (reference sequence). This CDR3 region has 13 residues.

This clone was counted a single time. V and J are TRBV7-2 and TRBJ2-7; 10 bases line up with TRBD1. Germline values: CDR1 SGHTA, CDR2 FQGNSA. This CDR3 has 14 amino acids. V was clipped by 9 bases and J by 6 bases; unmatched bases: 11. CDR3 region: CASKTGTGVLEQYF. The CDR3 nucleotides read TGTGCCAGTAAAACCGGGACAGGGGTTCTCGAGCAGTACTTC. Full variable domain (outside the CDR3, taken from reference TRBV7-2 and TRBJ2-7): GAGVSQSPSNKVTEKGKDVELRCDPISGHTALYWYRQSLGQGLEFLIYFQGNSAPDKSGLPSDRFSAERTGGSVSTLTIQRTQQEDSAVYLCASKTGTGVLEQYFGPGTRLTVT.

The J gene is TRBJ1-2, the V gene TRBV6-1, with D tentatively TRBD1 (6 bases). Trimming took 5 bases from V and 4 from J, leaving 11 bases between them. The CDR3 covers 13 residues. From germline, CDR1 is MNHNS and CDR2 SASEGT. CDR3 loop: CASSPDSLYGYTF. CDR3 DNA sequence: TGTGCCAGCAGTCCGGACAGCCTCTATGGCTACACCTTC.

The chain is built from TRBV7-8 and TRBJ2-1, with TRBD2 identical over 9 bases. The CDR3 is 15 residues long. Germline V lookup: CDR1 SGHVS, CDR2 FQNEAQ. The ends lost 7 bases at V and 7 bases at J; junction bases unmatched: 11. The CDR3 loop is CASTVQLAGTNEQFF. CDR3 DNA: TGTGCCAGCACCGTACAGCTAGCGGGAACGAATGAGCAGTTCTTC.

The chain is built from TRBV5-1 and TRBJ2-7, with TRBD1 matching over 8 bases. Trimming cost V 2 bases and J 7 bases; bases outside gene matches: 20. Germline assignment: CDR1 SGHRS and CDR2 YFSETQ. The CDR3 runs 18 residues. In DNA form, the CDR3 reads TGCGCCAGCAGCTTAACGGCCGGACAGGGAACCCTAAAAGGGGAGCAGTACTTC. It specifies CASSLTAGQGTLKGEQYF.

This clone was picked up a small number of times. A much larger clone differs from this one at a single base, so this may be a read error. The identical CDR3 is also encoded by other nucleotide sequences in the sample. CDR3 region: CASSLEGISNQPQHF. The CDR3 bases are TGCGCCAGCAGCTTGGAAGGGATAAGCAATCAGCCCCAGCATTTT. This chain connects TRBV5-1 to TRBJ1-5; no clear D gene. V lost 0 bases and J 1 base, leaving 8 bases between the germline ends. Germline V gives CDR1 SGHRS, CDR2 YFSETQ. The CDR3 consists of 15 residues.

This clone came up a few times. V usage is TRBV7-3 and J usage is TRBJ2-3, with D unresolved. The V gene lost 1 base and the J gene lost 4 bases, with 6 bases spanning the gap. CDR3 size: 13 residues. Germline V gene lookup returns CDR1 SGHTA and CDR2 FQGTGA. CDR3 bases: TGTGCCAGCAGCTTAATGACCCCAGATACGCAGTATTTT. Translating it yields CASSLMTPDTQYF.

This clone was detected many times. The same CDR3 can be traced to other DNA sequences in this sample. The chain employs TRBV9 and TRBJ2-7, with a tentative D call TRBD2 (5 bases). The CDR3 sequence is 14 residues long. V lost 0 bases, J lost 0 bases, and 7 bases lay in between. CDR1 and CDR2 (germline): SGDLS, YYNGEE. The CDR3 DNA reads TGTGCCAGCAGCGTAGGCAGCGGCTCCTACGAGCAGTACTTC. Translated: CASSVGSGSYEQYF.

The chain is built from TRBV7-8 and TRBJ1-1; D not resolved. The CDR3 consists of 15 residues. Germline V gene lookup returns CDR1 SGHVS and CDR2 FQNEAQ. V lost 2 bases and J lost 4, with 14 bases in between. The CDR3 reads CASSLIPGVRTEAFF. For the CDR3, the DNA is TGTGCCAGCAGCTTAATCCCCGGGGTTCGCACTGAAGCTTTCTTT.

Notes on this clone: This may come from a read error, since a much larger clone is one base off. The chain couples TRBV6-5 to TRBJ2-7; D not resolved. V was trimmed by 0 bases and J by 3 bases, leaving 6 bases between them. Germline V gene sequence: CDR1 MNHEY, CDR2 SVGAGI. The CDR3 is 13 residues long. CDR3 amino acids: CASSYSSNYEQYF. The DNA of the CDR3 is TGTGCCAGCAGTTACTCGAGTAACTACGAGCAGTACTTC.

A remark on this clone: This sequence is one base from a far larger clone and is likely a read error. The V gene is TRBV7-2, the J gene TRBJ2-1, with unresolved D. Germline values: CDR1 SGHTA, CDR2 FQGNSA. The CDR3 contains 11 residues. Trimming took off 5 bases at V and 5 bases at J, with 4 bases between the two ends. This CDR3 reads CASSLNNEQFF. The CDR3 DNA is TGTGCCAGCAGCCTAAACAATGAGCAGTTCTTC.

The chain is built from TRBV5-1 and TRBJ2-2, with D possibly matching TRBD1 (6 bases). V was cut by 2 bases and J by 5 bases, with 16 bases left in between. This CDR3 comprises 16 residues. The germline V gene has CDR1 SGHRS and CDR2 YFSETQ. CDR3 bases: TGCGCCAGCAGCTTACCGGCAGGGGTGGGAACCGGGGAGCTGTTTTTT. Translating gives CASSLPAGVGTGELFF.

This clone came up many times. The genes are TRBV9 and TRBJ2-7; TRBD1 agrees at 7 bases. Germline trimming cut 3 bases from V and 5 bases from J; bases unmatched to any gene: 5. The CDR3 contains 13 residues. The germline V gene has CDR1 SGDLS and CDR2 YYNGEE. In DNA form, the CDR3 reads TGTGCCAGCAGCGACTGGACAGGACACGAGCAGTACTTC. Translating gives CASSDWTGHEQYF.

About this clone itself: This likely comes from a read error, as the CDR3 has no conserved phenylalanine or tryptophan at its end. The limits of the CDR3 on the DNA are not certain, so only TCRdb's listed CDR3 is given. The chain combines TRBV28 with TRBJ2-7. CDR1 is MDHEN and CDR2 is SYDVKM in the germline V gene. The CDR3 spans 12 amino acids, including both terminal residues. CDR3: CASSSPPGTTVL.

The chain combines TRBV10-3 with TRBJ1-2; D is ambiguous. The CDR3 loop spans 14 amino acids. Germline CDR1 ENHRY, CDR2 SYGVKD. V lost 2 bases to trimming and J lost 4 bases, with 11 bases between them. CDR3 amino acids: CAISELPQGYGYTF. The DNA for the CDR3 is TGTGCCATCAGTGAGCTCCCCCAAGGCTATGGCTACACCTTC.

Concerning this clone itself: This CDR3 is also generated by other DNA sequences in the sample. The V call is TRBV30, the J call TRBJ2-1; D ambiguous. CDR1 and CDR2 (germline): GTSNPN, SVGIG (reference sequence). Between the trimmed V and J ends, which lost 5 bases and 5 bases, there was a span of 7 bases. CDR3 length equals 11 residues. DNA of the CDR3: TGTGCCTGGTCTAGGGACAATGAGCAGTTCTTC. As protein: CAWSRDNEQFF.

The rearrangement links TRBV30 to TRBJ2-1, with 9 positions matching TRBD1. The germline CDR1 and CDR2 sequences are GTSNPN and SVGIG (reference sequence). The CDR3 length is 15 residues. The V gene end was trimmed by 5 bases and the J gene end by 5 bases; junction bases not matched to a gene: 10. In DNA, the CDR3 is TGTGCCTGGGCAAAACAGGGGGCAGGGGACAATGAGCAGTTCTTC. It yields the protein CAWAKQGAGDNEQFF.

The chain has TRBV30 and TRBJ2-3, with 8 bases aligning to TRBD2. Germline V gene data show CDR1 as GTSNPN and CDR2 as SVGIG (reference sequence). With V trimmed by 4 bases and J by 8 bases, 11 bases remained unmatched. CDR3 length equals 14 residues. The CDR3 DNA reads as TGTGCCTGGAAACCGGCGGGAGGCGTGGGTACGCAGTATTTT. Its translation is CAWKPAGGVGTQYF.

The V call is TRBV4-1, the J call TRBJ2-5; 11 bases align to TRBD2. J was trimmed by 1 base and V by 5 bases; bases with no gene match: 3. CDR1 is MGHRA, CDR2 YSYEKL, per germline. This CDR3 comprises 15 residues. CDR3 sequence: CASSKGLAGQETQYF. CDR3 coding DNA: TGCGCCAGCAGCAAAGGACTAGCGGGCCAAGAGACCCAGTACTTC.

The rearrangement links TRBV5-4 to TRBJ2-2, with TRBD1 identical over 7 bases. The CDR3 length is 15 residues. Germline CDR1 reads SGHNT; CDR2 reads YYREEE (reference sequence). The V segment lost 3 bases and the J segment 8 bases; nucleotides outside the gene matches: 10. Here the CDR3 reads CASSWTQGVVGELFF. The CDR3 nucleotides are TGTGCCAGCAGCTGGACGCAGGGGGTCGTAGGGGAGCTGTTTTTT.

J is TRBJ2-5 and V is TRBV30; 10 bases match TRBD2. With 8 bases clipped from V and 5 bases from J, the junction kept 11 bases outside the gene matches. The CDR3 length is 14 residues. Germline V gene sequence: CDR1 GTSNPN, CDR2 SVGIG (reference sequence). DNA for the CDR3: TGTGCCAGTGGTAGCGGGAGGCTAGACGAGACCCAGTACTTC. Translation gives CASGSGRLDETQYF.

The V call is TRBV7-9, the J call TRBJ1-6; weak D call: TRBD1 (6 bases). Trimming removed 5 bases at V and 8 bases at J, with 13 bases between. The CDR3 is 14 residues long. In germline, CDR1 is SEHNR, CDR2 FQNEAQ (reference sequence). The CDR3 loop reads CASSLGQSYSPLHF. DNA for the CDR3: TGTGCCAGCAGCCTAGGACAGAGTTATTCACCCCTCCACTTT.

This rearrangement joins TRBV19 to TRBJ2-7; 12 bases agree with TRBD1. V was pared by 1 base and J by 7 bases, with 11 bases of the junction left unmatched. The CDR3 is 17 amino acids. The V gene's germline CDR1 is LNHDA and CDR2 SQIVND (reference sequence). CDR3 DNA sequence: TGTGCCAGTAGTATAGCGACGATGGGACAGGGGGCGTGGGAGCAGTACTTC. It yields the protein CASSIATMGQGAWEQYF.

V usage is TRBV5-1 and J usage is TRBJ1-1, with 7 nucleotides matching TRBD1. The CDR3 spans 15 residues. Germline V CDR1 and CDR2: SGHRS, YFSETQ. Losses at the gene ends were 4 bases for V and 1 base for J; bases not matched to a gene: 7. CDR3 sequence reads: CASSSQGVGNTEAFF. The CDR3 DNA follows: TGCGCCAGCAGCAGCCAGGGGGTGGGGAACACTGAAGCTTTCTTT.

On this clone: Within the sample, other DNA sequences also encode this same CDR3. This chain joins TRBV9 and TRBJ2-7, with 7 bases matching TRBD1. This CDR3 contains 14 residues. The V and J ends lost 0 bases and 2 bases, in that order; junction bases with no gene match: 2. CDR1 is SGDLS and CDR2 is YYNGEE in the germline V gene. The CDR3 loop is CASSVGDRAYEQYF. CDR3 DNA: TGTGCCAGCAGCGTAGGGGACAGAGCCTACGAGCAGTACTTC.

The CDR3 loop is CASSLSGGLEQYF. For the CDR3, the DNA is TGTGCCAGCAGCTTGAGCGGGGGGCTGGAGCAGTACTTC. The chain uses TRBV11-2 and TRBJ2-7; 9 nucleotides line up with TRBD2. In germline, CDR1 is SGHAT, CDR2 FQNNGV. This CDR3 comprises 13 residues. The V gene end was trimmed by 3 bases and the J gene end by 7 bases; junction bases not matched to a gene: 4.